This TCR beta chain was retrieved from a study of blood T cell repertoires in COVID-19 (dated by TCRdb to about 2020). About the full investigation: The collaborator samples originated in the United States, Italy and Spain and spanned the acute and convalescent phases of COVID-19. The prospective study material was composed of cDNA or gDNA derived from T cells, B-cell-depleted T cells, or PBMCs. Subjects who had been exposed to COVID-19, were actively infected with it, or had recovered from it provided the deeply sampled blood TCRbeta repertoires that made up the dataset. The repertoires were released in a freely available public database intended as a resource for research on the immune response to SARS-CoV-2. Samples were obtained from the ongoing ImmuneRACE study (first 160 participants) and from 950 to 1,500 subjects provided by 6 global collaborators. A de-identified subject ID, COVID-19 status, age in years and sex were almost always included in the sample metadata. Where available, HLA class I and class II types were obtained from metadata supplied by the sample provider rather than from assay-based typing. Beyond this particular receptor, the publication reports: The amount of clinical and demographic metadata varied by source and participant and was provided uncurated.

The collaborating institutions used their own protocols to collect whole blood in K2EDTA tubes. For TCRbeta analysis, collaborators shipped samples in one of three forms: frozen whole blood, isolated PBMCs, or DNA extracted from either of those sample types. TCRbeta CDR3 regions were amplified from genomic DNA by means of the immunoSEQ Assay, a bias-controlled multiplex PCR. The authors processed their data as follows. The number of nucleated cells in each sample was estimated by amplification of reference gene primers within the assay. To quantify the absolute abundance of each unique TCRbeta CDR3 rearrangement, sequence reads were collapsed and filtered. For each sample, productive Simpson clonality was calculated as the square root of Simpson's diversity index across productive rearrangements. TCRdb carries this immuneACCESS record with in-frame sequences only. Its versions omit some clonotypes, under half of them owing to an unresolved V gene in the studies checked, with the rest unexplained. That table furnishes V, J and clone size, whereas the DNA furnished D and trimming. This sample gives tens of thousands of clones in total; 88% of them show up just once. The top ten clonotypes cover approximately 5% of the sample.

For this clone: It lacks a known antigen. No clone much larger than this one lies a single base away; base qualities are absent.

The germline V gene sets CDR1 to KGHSH and CDR2 to LQKENI. The CDR3 goes from the cysteine to the phenylalanine over 15 residues. The sequence is cut down to CDR3 DNA, 45 bases in frame from base 1. The V end gives up 1 base and the J end 1 base, leaving 1 base in the junction not matched to a gene. The sample comprised peripheral blood. This receptor was identified in a human donor in a cohort sampled during active COVID-19. The V gene is TRBV18 and the J gene is TRBJ1-1; 9 nucleotides in the junction match TRBD1. CDR3 loop: CASSPLTGGNTEAFF. The nucleotide sequence reads as follows: TGTGCCAGCTCACCACTGACAGGGGGGAACACTGAAGCTTTCTTT. Full variable domain (CDR3 extended with the reference TRBV18 and TRBJ1-1 proteins): NAGVMQNPRHLVRRRGQEARLRCSPMKGHSHVYWYRQLPEEGLKFMVYLQKENIIDESGMPKERFSAEFPKEGPSILRIQQVVRGDSAAYFCASSPLTGGNTEAFFGQGTRLTVV.